The T cell receptor (beta chain) described here comes from a study of T cell repertoires in cytomegalovirus infection. Looking at the study overall: Well-studied HLA-B-restricted CMV epitopes were used in the study alongside recently identified HLA-C-restricted ones. Public TCR beta signatures provided an indication of both CMV infection and a matching HLA type. Study observations and caveats: Pooled public TCR beta family frequency picked out CMV carriers with the relevant HLA. In two of eight donors, the top clonotype was HLA-C-restricted CMV-specific.

Germline V gives CDR1 MNHEY, CDR2 SVGEGT. Trimming took 0 bases from V and 7 from J, leaving 15 bases between them. The CDR3 totals 15 residues. Note on this clonotype: Its antigen is not known.

A single record per CDR3 protein comes from TCRdb applying MiXCR to the reads. The table lists some 560,000 distinct CDR3 sequences, 40% of them singletons. Here the sequenced sample was cultured PBMCs, taken from culture after CMV antigen stimulation. The TCR sequence derives from a human donor in good health (CMV status not recorded). Some clones in this sample may be carry-over from other donors' samples. The chain links TRBV6-2 or TRBV6-3 to TRBJ2-5, with unresolved D. This CDR3 reads CASSYSGRGVLTQYF. Written as DNA, the CDR3 is TGTGCCAGCAGTTACTCGGGCAGAGGAGTACTGACCCAGTACTTC.